Listed below are T cell receptor beta chains from one sample, sequenced in a study of cytomegalovirus exposure and HLA in healthy donors. Clones were read by immunoSEQ multiplex PCR, and TCRdb kept only the in-frame ones, dropping some. This sample has under 200,000 clones, with roughly three quarters found just once. Sequencing input: PBMCs. The origin of the receptors is a woman between 45 and 60 years old in good health and CMV-seropositive. Both conserved end residues are part of each CDR3. A D gene is named only where the DNA matches it firmly. The size field is filled for only some rows; it gives once, few, many or a size class.

size,D,V,J,CDR3,DNA
NA,TRBD2,TRBV7-6,TRBJ2-7,CASSLAGGVDEQYF,TGTGCCAGCAGCTTAGCGGGGGGGGTCGACGAGCAGTACTTC
few,NA,TRBV27,TRBJ2-1,CASSLGALYNEQFF,TGTGCCAGCAGTTTAGGGGCACTCTACAATGAGCAGTTCTTC
NA,NA,TRBV11-2,TRBJ1-1,CASSLSQGSTEAFF,TGTGCCAGCAGCTTATCGCAGGGGAGCACTGAAGCTTTCTTT
NA,NA,TRBV28,TRBJ2-3,CASSPAGQSTDTQYF,TGTGCCAGCAGCCCTGCGGGACAGTCCACAGATACGCAGTATTTT
NA,TRBD1,TRBV10-3,TRBJ1-2,CAIRHLRDRSNYGYTF,TGTGCCATCAGACACCTCCGGGACAGGTCCAACTATGGCTACACCTTC
NA,TRBD1,TRBV7-3,TRBJ1-2,CASSFTGEGYTF,TGTGCCAGCAGCTTCACAGGGGAGGGCTACACCTTC
few,TRBD1,TRBV6-5,TRBJ1-1,CASSSTGTGVNTEAFF,TGTGCCAGCAGTTCAACCGGGACAGGTGTGAACACTGAAGCTTTCTTT
NA,TRBD2,TRBV9,TRBJ2-1,CASSVAVAGGFNEQFF,TGTGCCAGCAGCGTAGCAGTAGCGGGGGGCTTCAATGAGCAGTTCTTC
NA,NA,TRBV6-5,TRBJ1-1,CASSYSPTVNTEAFF,TGTGCCAGCAGTTACTCGCCTACTGTGAACACTGAAGCTTTCTTT
NA,NA,TRBV21-1,TRBJ1-5,CASSPQREGEESNQPQHF,TGTGCCAGCAGCCCCCAAAGGGAGGGAGAGGAAAGCAATCAGCCCCAGCATTTT
NA,NA,TRBV7-9,TRBJ1-1,CSSSSTNSDYTEAFF,TGTTCCAGCAGCTCAACTAATTCGGATTACACTGAAGCTTTCTTT
NA,NA,TRBV2,TRBJ2-1,CASSETMYNEQFF,TGTGCCAGCAGTGAGACTATGTACAATGAGCAGTTCTTC
NA,NA,TRBV28,TRBJ2-7,CASSFPWASSDEQYF,TGTGCCAGCAGTTTTCCTTGGGCCTCCTCCGACGAGCAGTACTTC
NA,NA,TRBV6-6,TRBJ1-4,CASSWLNEKLFF,TGTGCCAGCAGTTGGCTTAATGAAAAACTGTTTTTT
once,TRBD1,TRBV7-2,TRBJ2-2,CASSLGGQANTGELFF,TGTGCCAGCAGCTTAGGGGGACAGGCGAACACCGGGGAGCTGTTTTTT
NA,NA,TRBV10-1,TRBJ2-1,CARGRSYNEQFF,TGCGCCCGGGGGAGATCCTACAATGAGCAGTTCTTC
few,TRBD1,TRBV5-1,TRBJ2-5,CASSSLTGTQETQYF,TGCGCCAGCAGCTCCTTGACAGGGACCCAAGAGACCCAGTACTTC
NA,TRBD2,TRBV18,TRBJ2-5,CASSPAATSGKVTQYF,TGTGCCAGCTCACCAGCGGCGACTAGCGGGAAGGTGACCCAGTACTTC
NA,TRBD1,TRBV11-2,TRBJ2-7,CASSSTRGQGANEQYF,TGTGCCAGCAGCTCAACCCGCGGACAGGGGGCCAACGAGCAGTACTTC
few,NA,TRBV4-1,TRBJ2-6,CASSQEGSGANGLTF,TGCGCCAGCAGCCAAGAGGGTTCTGGGGCCAACGGCCTGACTTTC
few,TRBD2,TRBV7-2,TRBJ2-1,CASSLGTSRRKGNEQFF,TGTGCCAGCAGCCTCGGGACTAGCAGGAGGAAGGGCAATGAGCAGTTCTTC
NA,NA,TRBV11-2,TRBJ1-2,CASSSPRFYGYTF,TGTGCCAGCAGCTCCCCGAGATTTTATGGCTACACCTTC
once,TRBD1,TRBV7-6,TRBJ2-6,CASSMGQSGANGLTF,TGTGCCAGCAGCATGGGACAGTCTGGGGCCAACGGCCTGACTTTC
NA,NA,TRBV6-1,TRBJ2-7,CASSQGFGATYEQYF,TGTGCCAGCAGCCAGGGATTTGGGGCAACCTACGAGCAGTACTTC
NA,TRBD1,TRBV11-2,TRBJ2-1,CASSQRQGSYNEQFF,TGTGCCAGCAGCCAACGACAGGGCTCCTACAATGAGCAGTTCTTC
NA,NA,TRBV4-3,TRBJ2-1,CASSQDNPLARLRFNEQFF,TGCGCCAGCAGCCAAGATAACCCCCTCGCTCGACTAAGATTCAATGAGCAGTTCTTC
NA,NA,TRBV18,TRBJ1-1,CASSPLRTLNTEAFF,TGTGCCAGCTCACCTCTACGGACTTTGAACACTGAAGCTTTCTTT
NA,NA,TRBV7-2,TRBJ2-7,CASSFTTGTQSYEQYF,TGTGCCAGCAGCTTCACGACAGGAACCCAGTCCTACGAGCAGTACTTC
NA,TRBD2,TRBV28,TRBJ2-5,CASKGGQETQYF,TGTGCCAGCAAGGGAGGGCAAGAGACCCAGTACTTC
NA,TRBD2,TRBV19,TRBJ2-4,CASSSGGAKNSQYF,TGTGCCAGTAGCAGCGGGGGAGCCAAAAACAGTCAGTACTTC
NA,TRBD1,TRBV2,TRBJ1-1,CASSAGTGPTEAFF,TGTGCCAGCAGTGCCGGGACAGGCCCCACTGAAGCTTTCTTT
NA,TRBD1,TRBV19,TRBJ1-5,CASSETGGRNQPQHF,TGTGCCAGTAGTGAGACAGGGGGCCGCAATCAGCCCCAGCATTTT
NA,NA,TRBV6-5,TRBJ2-2,CASSAFSPPGELFF,TGTGCCAGCAGTGCGTTTAGTCCCCCCGGGGAGCTGTTTTTT
NA,TRBD1,TRBV7-9,TRBJ1-1,CASSWWDRDTEAFF,TGTGCCAGCAGCTGGTGGGACAGGGACACTGAAGCTTTCTTT
NA,TRBD2,TRBV4-2,TRBJ2-3,CASSQTSGRTDPQYF,TGTGCCAGCAGCCAAACTAGCGGGAGAACAGATCCGCAGTATTTT
NA,TRBD1,TRBV5-1,TRBJ1-6,CASSLTGDVNSPLHF,TGCGCCAGCAGCTTAACAGGGGACGTCAATTCACCCCTCCACTTT
NA,NA,TRBV7-2,TRBJ1-3,CASSFAGHSGNTIYF,TGTGCCAGCAGTTTTGCCGGACACTCTGGAAACACCATATATTTT
NA,NA,TRBV11-2,TRBJ2-3,CASLRQGLGGDTQYF,TGTGCCAGCTTACGTCAGGGGCTGGGAGGGGATACGCAGTATTTT
NA,TRBD1,TRBV13,TRBJ1-2,CASSDGTGPTNYGYTF,TGTGCCAGCAGCGACGGGACAGGGCCAACTAACTATGGCTACACCTTC
once,NA,TRBV19,TRBJ2-5,CASSISQETQYF,TGTGCCAGTAGTATTAGTCAAGAGACCCAGTACTTC
few,NA,TRBV2,TRBJ1-5,CASSESGYQPQHF,TGTGCCAGCAGTGAGTCGGGTTATCAGCCCCAGCATTTT
NA,NA,TRBV7-2,TRBJ1-4,CASSLDSFVEKLFF,TGTGCCAGCAGCTTAGACAGCTTTGTTGAAAAACTGTTTTTT
NA,NA,TRBV14,TRBJ1-1,CASSQALKNTEAFF,TGTGCCAGCAGCCAAGCGTTAAAGAACACTGAAGCTTTCTTT